The clone carrying this T cell receptor beta chain was detected only once. Its antigen is still unknown. Germline is not matched at one junction end, which may reflect a read error. The data were taken from a study of blood T cells in healthy people across ages. Broader study findings: The recorded TCR beta diversity per million T cells decreased in a roughly linear manner with age.

Combining a sample-barcoded 5' primer with a J-beta primer mix, a second PCR ran for 7 to 11 cycles. From the 5' RACE reads, TCRdb called clonotypes with MiXCR, one entry per CDR3 protein. This sample has about 730,000 distinct CDR3 sequences; more than 40% occur once, and the top ten carry less than 25%. PBMCs numbering at least 7 million were isolated per sample. The CDR3 extends over 15 amino acids. The germline V gene has CDR1 SGHDN and CDR2 FVKESK. Source material: blood. The clonotype comes from a woman aged 60-75 years in good health. V usage is TRBV14 and J usage is TRBJ2-7; tentatively, D is TRBD2 (6 bases). The CDR3 here is CASSQVGRTSYKQYF. Written as DNA, the CDR3 is TGTGCCAGCAGCCAAGTGGGGAGGACCTCCTACAAGCAGTACTTC.